Below are 17 T cell receptor beta chains sequenced from a single sample in a study of OX40 agonist ivuxolimab in advanced cancers. The method was immunoSEQ multiplex PCR; TCRdb's version includes in-frame clones alone and lacks a portion of them. The sample records roughly 50,000 clones, 82% being singletons. The material sequenced was CD4+ or CD8+ T cells sorted from blood, taken in a trial of the OX40 agonist ivuxolimab. The source of these receptors is an adult with an advanced solid tumor such as melanoma, head and neck, liver or kidney cancer.

This clone was counted a single time. The chain has TRBV30 and TRBJ1-2; a weak D match, TRBD1 (5 bases). CDR1 GTSNPN and CDR2 SVGIG come from the germline V gene (reference sequence). V was clipped by 0 bases and J by 6 bases, with 5 bases between them. The length of the CDR3 is 11 residues. CDR3: CAWSVGHGYTF. The CDR3 region has the DNA TGTGCCTGGAGTGTGGGACATGGCTACACCTTC.

The CDR3 bases are TGTGCCAGCAGTTTATCGAGGCAGGTCCAAGAGACCCAGTACTTC. Translated, it gives CASSLSRQVQETQYF. The chain carries TRBV27 and TRBJ2-5; D gene ambiguous. Germline CDR1 and CDR2: MNHEY and SMNVEV (reference sequence). The CDR3 extends over 15 amino acids. With 0 bases removed from V and 1 base from J, the gap between germline ends came to 9 bases.

The chain couples TRBV5-1 to TRBJ2-7; 7 positions match TRBD2. From germline, CDR1 is SGHRS and CDR2 YFSETQ. CDR3 length: 14 residues. V was clipped by 4 bases and J by 8 bases; unmatched bases: 12. CDR3 nucleotide sequence: TGCGCCAGCAGCGGGGCCCCCAGGAGCGGGAAGCAGTACTTC. This translates into CASSGAPRSGKQYF.

The chain uses TRBV5-1 and TRBJ1-5; no clear D. Per germline, CDR1 SGHRS and CDR2 YFSETQ. The CDR3 runs 13 residues. Deletions cut 0 bases from V and 7 bases from J, with 8 bases between. This CDR3 is CASSLVGEQPQHF. The CDR3 nucleotides read TGCGCCAGCAGCTTGGTGGGTGAACAGCCCCAGCATTTT.

The chain uses TRBV6-5 and TRBJ1-4; the match to TRBD1 covers 7 bases. CDR1 MNHEY and CDR2 SVGAGI come from the germline V gene. The CDR3 is 15 amino acids. The V segment lost 0 bases and the J segment 8 bases; nucleotides outside the gene matches: 6. The CDR3 coding sequence is TGTGCCAGCAGTTACTCGAACACAGGGGTCGAAAAACTGTTTTTT. The encoded protein is CASSYSNTGVEKLFF.

The V call is TRBV11-3, the J call TRBJ2-7, with 11 bases matching TRBD2. CDR3 length equals 14 residues. Germline loops: CDR1 SGHNT, CDR2 YENEEA. The V and J ends lost 3 bases and 4 bases, in that order; junction bases with no gene match: 2. CDR3 nucleotide sequence: TGTGCCAGCAGCTTGGGACTAGCGGATTACGAGCAGTACTTC. As protein: CASSLGLADYEQYF.

V and J are TRBV7-8 and TRBJ2-1; 9 positions match TRBD1. Germline loops: CDR1 SGHVS, CDR2 FQNEAQ. V lost 6 bases to trimming and J lost 3 bases; unmatched junction nucleotides: 6. This CDR3 contains 15 residues. The CDR3 reads CASSSTGGNYNEQFF. The CDR3 DNA reads as TGTGCCAGCAGTTCCACAGGGGGCAACTACAATGAGCAGTTCTTC.

This chain connects TRBV7-8 to TRBJ1-5; D is unclear. The germline gives CDR1 SGHVS, CDR2 FQNEAQ. Trimming cost V 2 bases and J 0 bases, with 11 bases left between them. The CDR3 runs to 16 residues. For the CDR3, the DNA is TGTGCCAGCAGCTTAAATACCGCTTATAGCAATCAGCCCCAGCATTTT. This codes for CASSLNTAYSNQPQHF.

This clone occurred a few times. V and J are TRBV9 and TRBJ1-6, with D unresolved. This CDR3 spans 18 amino acids. V lost 3 bases and J 0 bases, leaving 16 bases between the germline ends. CDR1 is SGDLS and CDR2 is YYNGEE in the germline V gene. The CDR3 region is CASSARTTSSSYNSPLHF. CDR3 in DNA: TGTGCCAGCAGCGCCCGGACCACCTCAAGCTCCTATAATTCACCCCTCCACTTT.

The gene calls are TRBV6-6 and TRBJ1-2; D may be TRBD1 (5 bases). The CDR3 runs 13 residues. Germline V gene sequence: CDR1 MNHNY, CDR2 SVGAGI (reference sequence). V lost 0 bases to trimming and J lost 12 bases, with 14 bases between them. The CDR3 region has the DNA TGTGCCAGCAGTTACTCGACGGGGGGTTATCACACCTTC. Protein sequence: CASSYSTGGYHTF.

Worth noting for this clone: The junction differs from germline at one of its ends, possibly a read error. The chain is built from TRBV6-5 and TRBJ2-7; D is undetermined. The CDR3 spans 11 residues. CDR1 and CDR2 (germline): MNHEY, SVGAGI. CDR3: CASSDSYEQYF. Written as DNA, the CDR3 is TGTGCCAGCAGTGACTCCTACGAGCAGTACTTC.

This clone was detected once. The chain employs TRBV5-6 and TRBJ1-3; D unclear. The CDR3 has 17 amino acids. Germline V gene sequence: CDR1 SGHDT, CDR2 YYEEEE. The V gene lost 4 bases and the J gene lost 0 bases, with 17 bases spanning the gap. The CDR3 DNA sequence: TGTGCCAGCAGCAGGCGCGGGTTTGGAGCCTCTGGAAACACCATATATTTT. This translates into CASSRRGFGASGNTIYF.

The genes are TRBV4-1 and TRBJ1-4, with a weak D call TRBD1 (5 bases). Germline lookup yields CDR1 MGHRA and CDR2 YSYEKL. Trimming took 0 bases from V and 6 from J, leaving 11 bases between them. The CDR3 is 15 amino acids. The CDR3 nucleotides are TGCGCCAGCAGCCAAGAGGGGGGACGGGATGAAAAACTGTTTTTT. It is translated as CASSQEGGRDEKLFF.

The chain has TRBV30 and TRBJ2-3; D ambiguous. The CDR3 runs to 12 residues. Germline lookup yields CDR1 GTSNPN and CDR2 SVGIG (reference sequence). With 3 bases removed from V and 0 bases from J, the gap between germline ends came to 4 bases. The CDR3 sequence is CAWSPSTDTQYF. In DNA form, the CDR3 reads TGTGCCTGGAGCCCTAGCACAGATACGCAGTATTTT.

There are a few counts of this clone. The V gene is TRBV7-6, the J gene TRBJ2-7; tentative D call: TRBD1 (5 bases). This CDR3 region has 15 residues. The V end lost 1 base, the J end lost 7 bases, and 17 bases lay between the germline ends. Germline V gene sequence: CDR1 SGHVS, CDR2 FNYEAQ. The CDR3 region is CASSLESRVLGEQYF. CDR3 sequence (DNA): TGTGCCAGCAGCTTAGAATCCAGGGTTTTGGGGGAGCAGTACTTC.

This chain joins TRBV5-6 and TRBJ1-5, with D uncertain. Per the germline V gene, CDR1 is SGHDT and CDR2 is YYEEEE. This CDR3 is built from 14 residues. The ends were cut back, 4 bases at V and 6 bases at J, with 14 bases in the middle. This CDR3 is CASSARSGLQPQHF. In nucleotides, the CDR3 is TGTGCCAGCAGCGCCCGATCCGGGCTTCAGCCCCAGCATTTT.

CDR3: CASSLEAASSTGELFF. DNA for the CDR3: TGCGCCAGCAGCTTGGAGGCAGCTAGTTCTACCGGGGAGCTGTTTTTT. This sequence joins TRBV5-1 and TRBJ2-2; D is unresolved. Deletions cut 0 bases from V and 5 bases from J, with 14 bases between. The CDR3 is 16 amino acids. CDR1 is SGHRS and CDR2 is YFSETQ in the germline V gene.